These T cell receptor beta chains were read from a single sample in a study of T cells expressing NK-cell markers. TCRdb reprocessed the 5' RACE reads, keeping one entry per CDR3 protein, no DNA. Found here are about 370,000 distinct CDR3 sequences; the top ten clones hold around 10%. Input material: blood T cells: a sorted CD56 or NKG2C T cell subset, CD4+ or CD8+ T cells, or bulk PBMC T cells (not recorded which). The source of these receptors is a woman in her forties or fifties in good health. Both conserved end residues are part of each CDR3.

j_gene,v_gene,CDR3aa
TRBJ2-3,TRBV11-2,CASSRHGGEVSDTQYF
TRBJ2-1,TRBV6-5,CASKGGTGYNEQFF
TRBJ2-1,TRBV2,CASSPGLAYNEQFF
TRBJ2-1,TRBV15,CATSRDWASGAGNEQFF
TRBJ2-5,TRBV15,CATSREAVSYQETQYF
TRBJ2-3,TRBV20-1,CSAKTSGRPSTDTQYF
TRBJ2-2,TRBV15,CATSTSDMTGSGELFF
TRBJ2-3,TRBV6-4,CASRPTGYSTDTQYF
TRBJ1-1,TRBV7-8,CASSPLLGKNTEAFF
TRBJ2-1,TRBV5-6,CASSRPGALLDEQFF
TRBJ1-1,TRBV6-6,CASSYPLRGLGTEAFF
TRBJ2-7,TRBV7-2,CASSYQGGQYEQYF
TRBJ1-1,TRBV13,CASSLQGGLAFF
TRBJ1-1,TRBV11-2,CASSALEGMNTEAFF
TRBJ2-7,TRBV4-1,CASSQDPVEQYF
TRBJ1-1,TRBV25-1,CASIKGPSTGNTEAFF
TRBJ2-7,TRBV11-3,CASSWGAGAYEQYF
TRBJ2-5,TRBV11-2,CASSSMWTPRETQYF
TRBJ2-1,TRBV29-1,CSVSWPPGNEQFF
TRBJ2-5,TRBV20-1,CSALDEIYQETQYF
TRBJ2-1,TRBV3-1,CASSQWAGGDNEQFF
TRBJ2-2,TRBV5-1,CASSLTTHKNTGELFF
TRBJ2-7,TRBV19,CASSIGQGRIDEQYF
TRBJ2-2,TRBV25-1,CASRNLETGELFF
TRBJ2-5,TRBV7-9,CASSFEGAYEETQYF
TRBJ2-3,TRBV29-1,CSVEDPFTTDTQYF